The rows below give T cell receptor beta chains drawn from one sample of a study of CD8 T cells in ankylosing spondylitis. One entry per CDR3 protein results from TCRdb running MiXCR on the 5' RACE reads. This sample has a few hundred thousand distinct CDR3 sequences, with 20% to 25% found just once. Sequencing was carried out using blood, either unsorted or a sorted T cell fraction (not recorded which). These receptors came from a male donor with ankylosing spondylitis. The CDR3 runs from the conserved cysteine through the conserved F or W. Each record gives: J gene, D gene, V gene, clone size, CDR3 DNA, CDR3 protein. The D gene is left open where the match is weak. A row's size may be missing; if present it is once, few, many or a size class.

>TRBJ2-3|TRBD2|TRBV6-1|many
TGTGCCAGCAGACGGCTAGCGGGGACCACAGATACGCAGTATTTT
CASRRLAGTTDTQYF
>TRBJ2-1|TRBD2|TRBV12-3/TRBV12-4|few
TGTGCCAGCGTCCGGGAGGATGAGCAGTTCTTC
CASVREDEQFF
>TRBJ2-1|-|TRBV5-6|few
TGTGCCAGCAGCTTGGATTCTGGGGGTTCCTACAATGAGCAGTTCTTC
CASSLDSGGSYNEQFF
>TRBJ2-7|TRBD2|TRBV20-1|many
TGCAGTGCTTTAGGGACTAGCCTCAGCTCCTACGAGCAGTACTTC
CSALGTSLSSYEQYF
>TRBJ1-2|-|TRBV29-1|-
TGCAGCGTTGAAGTACAGGGCACTTATGGCTACACCTTC
CSVEVQGTYGYTF
>TRBJ2-4|-|TRBV20-1|many
TGCAGTGCACTCCGGGACCGGGAAGACATTCAGTACTTC
CSALRDREDIQYF
>TRBJ2-1|TRBD2|TRBV19|-
TGTGCCAGTAGCCCGCTAGCGGGAGGTGACTACAATGAGCAGTTCTTC
CASSPLAGGDYNEQFF
>TRBJ2-5|-|TRBV15|-
TGTGCCACCAGCAGAGATCAGCAAGAGACCCAGTACTTC
CATSRDQQETQYF
>TRBJ2-7|TRBD2|TRBV2|-
TGTGCCAGCAAAGGTAGCGGGAGGCCCCACTACGAGCAGTACTTC
CASKGSGRPHYEQYF
>TRBJ2-1|TRBD2|TRBV4-3|few
TGCGCCAGCAGCCAAGAGGCGGGAGTCGCGCAGTTCTTC
CASSQEAGVAQFF
>TRBJ1-1|TRBD1|TRBV28|-
TGTGCCAGCCCTGGCGCGGGACAGAGGAACACTGAAGCTTTCTTT
CASPGAGQRNTEAFF
>TRBJ1-2|-|TRBV29-1|-
TGCAGCGTTGACAGGAACTATGGCTACACCTTC
CSVDRNYGYTF
>TRBJ2-5|TRBD2|TRBV9|-
TGTGCCAGCAGCGTAGACTGGCGGGAGGGCCGAGAGACCCAGTACTTC
CASSVDWREGRETQYF
>TRBJ2-5|TRBD1|TRBV20-1|-
TGCAGTGCCGAACCCGGGACAGGCCAAGAGACCCAGTACTTC
CSAEPGTGQETQYF
>TRBJ2-2|TRBD2|TRBV11-2|many
TGTGCCAGCAGCTTAGAAGTCGCTAGCGGGATCTCGGGGGAGCTGTTTTTT
CASSLEVASGISGELFF
>TRBJ2-3|TRBD1|TRBV10-3|few
TGTGCCAACCGGGACAGGGTGTCAGATACGCAGTATTTT
CANRDRVSDTQYF
>TRBJ2-3|TRBD1|TRBV5-1|few
TGCGCCAGCAGCAGCACAGGGGTAGCAGATACGCAGTATTTT
CASSSTGVADTQYF
>TRBJ2-1|TRBD2|TRBV7-3|few
TGTGCCAGCAGCTTAACAGCGCGGGAGGGCCGGGGCTCCTACAATGAGCAGTTCTTC
CASSLTAREGRGSYNEQFF
>TRBJ2-7|TRBD2|TRBV28|-
TGTGCCAGCACCATAGCGGGTGCCTACGAGCAGTACTTC
CASTIAGAYEQYF
>TRBJ2-2|-|TRBV6-1|-
TGTGCCAGCTTGGGGTTGGGGGGGGCCCCGGGGGAGCTGTTTTTT
CASLGLGGAPGELFF
>TRBJ1-6|-|TRBV5-1|few
TGCGCCAGCAGCCCGGGTGGCTTTCGGTCACCCCTCCACTTT
CASSPGGFRSPLHF